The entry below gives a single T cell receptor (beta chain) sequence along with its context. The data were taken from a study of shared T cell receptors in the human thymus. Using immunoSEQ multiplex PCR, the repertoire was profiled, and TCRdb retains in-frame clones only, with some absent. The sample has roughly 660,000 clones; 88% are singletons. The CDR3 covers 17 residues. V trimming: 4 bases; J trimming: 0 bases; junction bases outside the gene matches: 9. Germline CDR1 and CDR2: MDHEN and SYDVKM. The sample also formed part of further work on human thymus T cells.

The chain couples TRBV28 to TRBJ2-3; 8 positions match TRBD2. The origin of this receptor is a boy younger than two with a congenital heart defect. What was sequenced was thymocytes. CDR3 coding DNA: TGTGCCAGCAGTTCCCATATAGCGGGATTTAGCACAGATACGCAGTATTTT. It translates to CASSSHIAGFSTDTQYF.